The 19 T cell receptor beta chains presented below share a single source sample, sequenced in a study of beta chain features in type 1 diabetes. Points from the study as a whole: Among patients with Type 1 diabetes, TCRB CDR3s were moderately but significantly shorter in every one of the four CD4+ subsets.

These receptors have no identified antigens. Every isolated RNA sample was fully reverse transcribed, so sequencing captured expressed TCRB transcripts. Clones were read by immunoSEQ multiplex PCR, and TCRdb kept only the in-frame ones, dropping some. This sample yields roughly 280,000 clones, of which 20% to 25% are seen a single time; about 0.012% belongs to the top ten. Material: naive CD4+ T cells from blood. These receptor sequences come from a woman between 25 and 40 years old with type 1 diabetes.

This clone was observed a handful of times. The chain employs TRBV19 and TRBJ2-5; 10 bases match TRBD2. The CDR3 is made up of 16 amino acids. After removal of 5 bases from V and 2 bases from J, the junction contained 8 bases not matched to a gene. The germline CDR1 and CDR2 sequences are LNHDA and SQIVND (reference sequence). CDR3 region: CASSLEAGGDQETQYF. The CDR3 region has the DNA TGTGCCAGTAGTCTCGAAGCGGGAGGGGATCAAGAGACCCAGTACTTC. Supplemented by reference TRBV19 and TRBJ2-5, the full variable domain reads DGGITQSPKYLFRKEGQNVTLSCEQNLNHDAMYWYRQDPGQGLRLIYYSQIVNDFQKGDIAEGYSVSREKKESFPLTVTSAQKNPTAFYLCASSLEAGGDQETQYFGPGTRLLVL.

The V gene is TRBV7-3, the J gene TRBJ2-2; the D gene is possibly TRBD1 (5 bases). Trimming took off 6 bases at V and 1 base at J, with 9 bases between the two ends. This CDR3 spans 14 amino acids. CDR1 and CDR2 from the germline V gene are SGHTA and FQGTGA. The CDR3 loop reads CASSPGLNTGELFF. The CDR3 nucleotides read TGTGCCAGCAGTCCAGGGTTGAACACCGGGGAGCTGTTTTTT.

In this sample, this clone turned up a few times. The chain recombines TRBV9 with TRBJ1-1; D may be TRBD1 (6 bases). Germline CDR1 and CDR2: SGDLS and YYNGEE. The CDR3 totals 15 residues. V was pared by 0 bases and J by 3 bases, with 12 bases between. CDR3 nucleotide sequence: TGTGCCAGCAGCGTAGGTCGGACAGATTACACTGAAGCTTTCTTT. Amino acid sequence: CASSVGRTDYTEAFF.

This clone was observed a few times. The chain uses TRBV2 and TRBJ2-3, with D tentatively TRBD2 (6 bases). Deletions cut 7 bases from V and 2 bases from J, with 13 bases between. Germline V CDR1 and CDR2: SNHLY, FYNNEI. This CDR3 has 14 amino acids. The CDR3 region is CASMGDFLTDTQYF. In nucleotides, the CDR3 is TGTGCCAGCATGGGGGACTTCCTCACAGATACGCAGTATTTT.

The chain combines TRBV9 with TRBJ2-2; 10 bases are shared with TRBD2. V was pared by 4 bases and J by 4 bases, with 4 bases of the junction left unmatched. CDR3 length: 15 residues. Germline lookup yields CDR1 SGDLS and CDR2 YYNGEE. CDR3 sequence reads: CASSTSGMGTGELFF. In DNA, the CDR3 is TGTGCCAGCAGCACTAGCGGGATGGGCACCGGGGAGCTGTTTTTT.

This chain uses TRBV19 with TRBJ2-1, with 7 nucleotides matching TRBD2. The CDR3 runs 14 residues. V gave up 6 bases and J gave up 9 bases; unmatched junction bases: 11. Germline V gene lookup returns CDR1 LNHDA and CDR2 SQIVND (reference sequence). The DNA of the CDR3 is TGTGCCAGTAGGTCGCTAGCGGCAGTCGGTGAGCAGTTCTTC. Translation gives CASRSLAAVGEQFF.

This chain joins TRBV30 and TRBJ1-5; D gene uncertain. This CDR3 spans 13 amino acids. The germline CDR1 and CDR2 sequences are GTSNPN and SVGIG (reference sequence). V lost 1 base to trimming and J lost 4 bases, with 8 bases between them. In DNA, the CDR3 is TGTGCCTGGAGTGCCAGCGGTAATCAGCCCCAGCATTTT. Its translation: CAWSASGNQPQHF.

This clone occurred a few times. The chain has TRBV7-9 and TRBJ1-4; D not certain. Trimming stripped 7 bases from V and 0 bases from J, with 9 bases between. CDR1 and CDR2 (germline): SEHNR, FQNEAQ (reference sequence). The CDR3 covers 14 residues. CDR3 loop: CASIHGATNEKLFF. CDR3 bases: TGTGCCAGCATCCACGGGGCAACTAATGAAAAACTGTTTTTT.

The chain's CDR3 is CASSQVGRGRYEQYF. The CDR3 bases are TGCGCCAGCAGCCAAGTGGGGCGCGGGAGATACGAGCAGTACTTC. This rearrangement joins TRBV4-1 to TRBJ2-7; 7 bases agree with TRBD2. V lost 1 base, J lost 4 bases, and 7 bases stayed unmatched. Germline V gene lookup returns CDR1 MGHRA and CDR2 YSYEKL. This CDR3 is 15 amino acids long.

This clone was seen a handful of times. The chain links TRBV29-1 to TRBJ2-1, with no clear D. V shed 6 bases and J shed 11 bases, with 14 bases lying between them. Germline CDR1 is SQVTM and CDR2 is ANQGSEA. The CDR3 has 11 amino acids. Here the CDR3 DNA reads TGCAGCGTCGGCCTAAGAGGCCAGCAGTTCTTC. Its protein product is CSVGLRGQQFF.

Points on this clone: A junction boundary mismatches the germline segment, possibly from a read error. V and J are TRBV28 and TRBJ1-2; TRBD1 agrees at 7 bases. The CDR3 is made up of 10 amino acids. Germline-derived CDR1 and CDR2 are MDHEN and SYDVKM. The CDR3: CASSFDRADF. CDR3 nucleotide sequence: TGTGCCAGCAGTTTCGACAGGGCTGACTTC.

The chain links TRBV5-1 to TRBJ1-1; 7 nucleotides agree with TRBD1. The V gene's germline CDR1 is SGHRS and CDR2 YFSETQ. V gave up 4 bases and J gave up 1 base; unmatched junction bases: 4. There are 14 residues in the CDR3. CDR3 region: CASSADRANTEAFF. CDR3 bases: TGCGCCAGCAGCGCTGACAGGGCGAACACTGAAGCTTTCTTT.

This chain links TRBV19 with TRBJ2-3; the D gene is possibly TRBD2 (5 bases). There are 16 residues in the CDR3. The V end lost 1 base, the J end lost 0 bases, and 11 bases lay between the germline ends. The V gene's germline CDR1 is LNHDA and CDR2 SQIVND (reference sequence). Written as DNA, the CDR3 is TGTGCCAGTAGTATAGGCGCCAGGACTAGCACAGATACGCAGTATTTT. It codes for CASSIGARTSTDTQYF.

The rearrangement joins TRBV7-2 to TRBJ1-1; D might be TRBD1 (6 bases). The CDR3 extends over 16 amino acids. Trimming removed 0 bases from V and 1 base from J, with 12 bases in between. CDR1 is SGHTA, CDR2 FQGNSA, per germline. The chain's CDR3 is CASSLAQRGSNTEAFF. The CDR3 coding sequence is TGTGCCAGCAGCTTAGCGCAAAGGGGGTCGAACACTGAAGCTTTCTTT.

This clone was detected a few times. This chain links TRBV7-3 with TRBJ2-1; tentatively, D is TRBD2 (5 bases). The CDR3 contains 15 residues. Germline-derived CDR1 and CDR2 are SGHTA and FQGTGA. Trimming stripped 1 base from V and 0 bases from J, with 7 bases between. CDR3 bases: TGTGCCAGCAGCTTAATAGCGAGCTCCTACAATGAGCAGTTCTTC. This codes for CASSLIASSYNEQFF.

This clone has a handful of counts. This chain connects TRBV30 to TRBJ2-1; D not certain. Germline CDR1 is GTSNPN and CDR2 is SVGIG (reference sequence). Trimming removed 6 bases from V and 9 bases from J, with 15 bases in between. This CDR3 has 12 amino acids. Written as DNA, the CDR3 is TGTGCCTGCCGGAGTGTGGGTGGTGAGCAGTTCTTC. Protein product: CACRSVGGEQFF.

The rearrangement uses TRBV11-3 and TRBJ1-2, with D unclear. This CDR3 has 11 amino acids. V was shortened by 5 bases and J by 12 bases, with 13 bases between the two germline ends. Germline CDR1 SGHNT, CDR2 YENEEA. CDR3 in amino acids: CASSRDEGHTF. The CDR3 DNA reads TGTGCCAGCAGCCGGGATGAGGGCCACACCTTC.

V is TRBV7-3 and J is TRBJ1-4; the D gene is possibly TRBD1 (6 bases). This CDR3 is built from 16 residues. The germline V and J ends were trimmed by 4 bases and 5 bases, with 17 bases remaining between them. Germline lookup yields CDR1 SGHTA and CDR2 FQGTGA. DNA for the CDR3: TGTGCCAGCAGCTCCCCCCGGACAGCGTCAAATGAAAAACTGTTTTTT. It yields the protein CASSSPRTASNEKLFF.

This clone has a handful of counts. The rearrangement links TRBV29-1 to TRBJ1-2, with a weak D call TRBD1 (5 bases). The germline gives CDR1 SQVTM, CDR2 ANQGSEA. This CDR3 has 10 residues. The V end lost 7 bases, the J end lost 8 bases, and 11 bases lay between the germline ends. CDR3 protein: CSDDRGGYTF. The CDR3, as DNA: TGCAGCGACGACAGAGGCGGCTACACCTTC.